This T cell receptor (beta chain) was recovered during a study of breast tumors, draining lymph nodes, adjacent tissues. This clonotype has ten or more counts. A read error may explain this, as a much larger clone is one base away. The CDR3 has 13 amino acids. CDR1 SGHNT and CDR2 YENEEA come from the germline V gene. TCRdb re-analysed the multiplex PCR reads in MiXCR, keeping a single row per CDR3 protein. Counted here are about 15,000 distinct CDR3 sequences, 40% to 55% occurring once; the ten biggest clones make up roughly 15%. The V call is TRBV11-3, the J call TRBJ1-5, with 9 bases aligning to TRBD1. The sequence came from a female donor with breast cancer. Some clones in this sample may be carry-over from other donors' samples. The material sequenced was tumor-adjacent breast tissue. This chain's CDR3 is CASSTGGNPPQHF. DNA of the CDR3: TGTGCCAGCAGCACAGGGGGCAATCCGCCCCAGCATTTT.